One and the same sample provided the 14 T cell receptor beta chains below, sequenced in a study of blood T cells in healthy people across ages. The second PCR ran about 6 to 12 cycles with a sample-barcoded 5' primer and J-beta primers. TCRdb re-analysed the 5' RACE reads in MiXCR, keeping a single row per CDR3 protein. Of 1.8 million or so distinct CDR3 sequences listed, roughly 43% are singletons. The sample taken for sequencing was blood. These TCRs come from a human donor in good health.

The chain couples TRBV28 to TRBJ2-4, with unresolved D. V lost 8 bases to trimming and J lost 1 base, with 6 bases between them. Germline loops: CDR1 MDHEN, CDR2 SYDVKM. The CDR3 totals 12 residues. DNA for the CDR3: TGTGCCAGCGACCAGGCCAAAAACATTCAGTACTTC. Its protein is CASDQAKNIQYF.

The V call is TRBV7-3, the J call TRBJ1-6, with a weak D call TRBD1 (5 bases). V lost 5 bases and J lost 7, with 15 bases in between. From germline, CDR1 is SGHTA and CDR2 FQGTGA. The CDR3 is 15 amino acids. DNA for the CDR3: TGTGCCAGCAGCCGCGGGGAGGGGTTCAATTCACCCCTCCACTTT. This translates into CASSRGEGFNSPLHF.

This clonotype came up a few times. The rearrangement joins TRBV7-2 to TRBJ2-2; D is unresolved. The CDR3 is 14 amino acids. CDR1 is SGHTA, CDR2 FQGNSA, per germline. The V and J ends lost 6 bases and 5 bases respectively, with 13 bases between them. CDR3 coding DNA: TGTGCCAGCAGGTCTTACCTGGGGACCGGGGAGCTGTTTTTT. This encodes CASRSYLGTGELFF.

This chain connects TRBV20-1 to TRBJ2-1; no clear D gene. There are 14 residues in the CDR3. Looked up from germline, CDR1 is DFQATT and CDR2 is SNEGSKA (reference sequence). Between the trimmed V and J ends, which lost 6 bases and 3 bases, there was a span of 15 bases. The DNA of the CDR3 is TGCAGTGCCACCCCCACTACCAGCTACAATGAGCAGTTCTTC. Amino acid sequence: CSATPTTSYNEQFF.

The gene calls are TRBV10-3 and TRBJ2-2; 7 bases match TRBD2. V was clipped by 6 bases and J by 3 bases; unmatched bases: 4. The CDR3 totals 14 residues. CDR1 is ENHRY, CDR2 SYGVKD, per germline. CDR3 coding DNA: TGTGCCATCAGCAAGGGAGGGGACACCGGGGAGCTGTTTTTT. Protein product: CAISKGGDTGELFF.

This chain uses TRBV29-1 with TRBJ2-1, with D perhaps being TRBD1 or TRBD2 (6 bases each). V shed 8 bases and J shed 2 bases, with 13 bases lying between them. CDR3 length: 13 amino acids. The germline V gene encodes CDR1 SQVTM and CDR2 ANQGSEA. CDR3 loop: CSISRGAYNEQFF. Written as DNA, the CDR3 is TGCAGCATTTCTAGGGGGGCCTACAATGAGCAGTTCTTC.

The chain uses TRBV7-2 and TRBJ2-7; unclear D gene. This CDR3 is 14 amino acids long. V gave up 1 base and J gave up 2 bases, with 9 bases separating them. Germline loops: CDR1 SGHTA, CDR2 FQGNSA. The CDR3 here is CASSLEFRAYEQYF. The CDR3 DNA sequence: TGTGCCAGCAGCTTAGAGTTCAGAGCCTACGAGCAGTACTTC.

In this sample, this clonotype turned up a few times. V and J are TRBV29-1 and TRBJ1-5, with a tentative D call TRBD1 (5 bases). The CDR3 length is 14 residues. Germline lookup yields CDR1 SQVTM and CDR2 ANQGSEA. V was trimmed by 6 bases and J by 7 bases, leaving 19 bases between them. The CDR3 protein is CSVAPGGVDQPQHF. DNA of the CDR3: TGCAGCGTCGCTCCGGGGGGGGTCGACCAGCCCCAGCATTTT.

The chain combines TRBV10-3 with TRBJ1-4, with a possible D match to TRBD1 (5 bases). Trimming shortened V by 3 bases and J by 4 bases, and 18 bases separated the two germline ends. Germline CDR1 is ENHRY and CDR2 is SYGVKD. The CDR3 extends over 17 amino acids. The DNA for the CDR3 is TGTGCCATCAGTGATCACGCCCCCGGGACTGTTAATGAAAAACTGTTTTTT. Its protein is CAISDHAPGTVNEKLFF.

The V call is TRBV15, the J call TRBJ1-2, with TRBD1 as a possible D gene (5 bases). CDR3 length: 15 amino acids. CDR1 is LNHNV, CDR2 YYDKDF, per germline (reference sequence). V was clipped by 0 bases and J by 5 bases, with 13 bases between them. This CDR3 is CATSRDPGGLYGYTF. DNA for the CDR3: TGTGCCACCAGCAGAGACCCTGGGGGGTTGTATGGCTACACCTTC.

The V gene is TRBV11-2, the J gene TRBJ1-5; D perhaps matches TRBD1 (5 bases). V lost 4 bases, J lost 5 bases, and 9 bases lay in between. CDR3 size: 13 residues. Per the germline V gene, CDR1 is SGHAT and CDR2 is FQNNGV. Here the CDR3 DNA reads TGTGCCAGCAGCTCGCTAGGGGATCAGCCCCAGCATTTT. It yields the protein CASSSLGDQPQHF.

The chain is built from TRBV29-1 and TRBJ1-1, with a weak D call TRBD1 (6 bases). Trimming took off 4 bases at V and 3 bases at J, with 15 bases between the two ends. Germline V gene sequence: CDR1 SQVTM, CDR2 ANQGSEA. CDR3 length equals 14 residues. The CDR3 is CSVVYREMDTEAFF. DNA of the CDR3: TGCAGCGTTGTTTACAGGGAAATGGACACTGAAGCTTTCTTT.

This clonotype was observed a handful of times. The chain couples TRBV7-3 to TRBJ2-6, with D hard to call. The germline gives CDR1 SGHTA, CDR2 FQGTGA. The V end lost 5 bases, the J end lost 4 bases, and 15 bases lay between the germline ends. The CDR3 has 16 amino acids. The CDR3 loop is CASSAQFGLGANVLTF. DNA for the CDR3: TGTGCCAGCAGCGCCCAGTTTGGGCTGGGGGCCAACGTCCTGACTTTC. The full variable domain, its missing parts supplied by reference TRBV7-3 and TRBJ2-6, is GAGVSQTPSNKVTEKGKYVELRCDPISGHTALYWYRQSLGQGPEFLIYFQGTGAADDSGLPNDRFFAVRPEGSVSTLKIQRTERGDSAVYLCASSAQFGLGANVLTFGAGSRLTVL.

This clonotype was seen only a few times. V is TRBV4-3 and J is TRBJ1-1; TRBD1 might be the D (5 bases). The CDR3 extends over 16 amino acids. The germline V gene has CDR1 LGHNA and CDR2 YSLEER. Trimming took off 2 bases at V and 5 bases at J, with 18 bases between the two ends. The CDR3: CASSQSQDTAGTEAFF. The CDR3 DNA follows: TGCGCCAGCAGCCAATCCCAGGACACCGCGGGGACTGAAGCTTTCTTT.